A single count supports the clone carrying this T cell receptor (beta chain). Its specificity is unknown. The source of the sample is a study of PD-1 blockade in classical Hodgkin lymphoma. Every patient had relapsed following autologous stem cell transplantation, and cohorts differed in brentuximab vedotin exposure. This CDR3 has 11 residues. Trimming took 4 bases from V and 3 from J, leaving 3 bases between them. Germline assignment: CDR1 ENHRY and CDR2 SYGVKD. Study findings and constraints: Significantly greater TCR diversity emerged by C4D1 in CD4+ cells but not CD8+ cells. Individuals who commenced nivolumab within less than 1 year of ASCT were excluded. Why repertoires differed is undefined; disease activity or prior therapy possibly contributed. Reports indicated that newly diagnosed patients had lower baseline TCR diversity than healthy donors did.

The protocol was immunoSEQ multiplex PCR, while the TCRdb copy is restricted to in-frame clones and leaves out a portion. The table includes 25,000 to 30,000 clones, over 55% detected once. The V call is TRBV10-3, the J call TRBJ1-1, with D unresolved. The specimen was peripheral blood mononuclear cells (PBMCs), collected before the second cycle of nivolumab. The clonotype was recovered from a human donor with classical Hodgkin lymphoma. CDR3: CAISGYTEAFF. CDR3 nucleotides: TGTGCCATCAGTGGGTACACTGAAGCTTTCTTT.